Listed below are T cell receptor beta chains from one sample, sequenced in a study of identifying expanded T cells in peripheral blood. Repertoires were generated with immunoSEQ multiplex PCR, while TCRdb's copy carries only in-frame clones and drops some. The sample records fewer than 130,000 clones, roughly 91% being singletons. The source material was blood. The receptors stem from a person aged 18-70 years in good health. CDR3s include the opening cysteine and the closing phenylalanine or tryptophan. The D gene is left open where the match is weak. The size field is filled for only some rows; it gives once, few, many or a size class.

V gene: TRBV6-5; clone size: once; J gene: TRBJ1-4; D gene: NA; CDR3 DNA: TGTGCCAGCGCCCGGGGGATAAGTAATGAAAAACTGTTTTTT; CDR3 protein: CASARGISNEKLFF
V gene: TRBV11-3; clone size: NA; J gene: TRBJ2-7; D gene: TRBD2; CDR3 DNA: TGTGCCAGCATCAGCGGACTAGCGGGGGGCTACGAGCAGTACTTC; CDR3 protein: CASISGLAGGYEQYF
V gene: TRBV7-2; clone size: NA; J gene: TRBJ2-3; D gene: NA; CDR3 DNA: TGTGCCAGCAGCCCCGGTCGGGAGACAGATACGCAGTATTTT; CDR3 protein: CASSPGRETDTQYF
V gene: TRBV6-5; clone size: NA; J gene: TRBJ2-7; D gene: TRBD1; CDR3 DNA: TGTGCCAGCAGCAAGACCGGGACAGGGGTGCGGGAGCAGTACTTC; CDR3 protein: CASSKTGTGVREQYF
V gene: TRBV7-2; clone size: NA; J gene: TRBJ1-1; D gene: NA; CDR3 DNA: TGTGCCAGCAGCTTAGAAAGGGGGGGCCGCACTGAAGCTTTCTTT; CDR3 protein: CASSLERGGRTEAFF
V gene: TRBV19; clone size: NA; J gene: TRBJ1-1; D gene: TRBD1; CDR3 DNA: TGTGCCAGTAGTAACAGGGGCTTCACTGAAGCTTTCTTT; CDR3 protein: CASSNRGFTEAFF
V gene: TRBV5-4; clone size: NA; J gene: TRBJ2-7; D gene: NA; CDR3 DNA: TGTGCCAGCAGCCCCGGGACACGGTCTACGCAGCAGTACTTC; CDR3 protein: CASSPGTRSTQQYF
V gene: TRBV11-2; clone size: NA; J gene: TRBJ2-7; D gene: NA; CDR3 DNA: TGTGCCAGCAGCTTACCAGGGGCGAGTTCCTACGAGCAGTACTTC; CDR3 protein: CASSLPGASSYEQYF
V gene: TRBV6-5; clone size: NA; J gene: TRBJ1-2; D gene: NA; CDR3 DNA: TGTGCCAGCAGTTCATCAGGGAACTATGGCTACACCTTC; CDR3 protein: CASSSSGNYGYTF
V gene: TRBV19; clone size: NA; J gene: TRBJ2-1; D gene: TRBD1; CDR3 DNA: TGTGCCAGTAGTACTTGGACAGGGGGTTTCGATGAGCAGTTCTTC; CDR3 protein: CASSTWTGGFDEQFF
V gene: TRBV4-2; clone size: once; J gene: TRBJ1-1; D gene: NA; CDR3 DNA: TGTGCCAGCAGCCGTGACCCGTTGAACACTGAAGCTTTCTTT; CDR3 protein: CASSRDPLNTEAFF
V gene: TRBV5-1; clone size: NA; J gene: TRBJ2-1; D gene: NA; CDR3 DNA: TGCGCCAGCAGCTTGTCGCCAGGAACCTACAATGAGCAGTTCTTC; CDR3 protein: CASSLSPGTYNEQFF
V gene: TRBV6-6; clone size: NA; J gene: TRBJ2-7; D gene: TRBD2; CDR3 DNA: TGTGCCAGCAGTTACCCCTCGGGCGGGGGCTACGAGCAGTACTTC; CDR3 protein: CASSYPSGGGYEQYF
V gene: TRBV27; clone size: NA; J gene: TRBJ1-2; D gene: NA; CDR3 DNA: TGTGCCAGCAGCCGAGGACAGTCCTTTCGGATGGGTTATGGCTACACCTTC; CDR3 protein: CASSRGQSFRMGYGYTF
V gene: TRBV19; clone size: NA; J gene: TRBJ1-4; D gene: NA; CDR3 DNA: TGTGCCAGTTCCCTATCTCGTCGCGGGGATGAAAAACTGTTTTTT; CDR3 protein: CASSLSRRGDEKLFF
V gene: TRBV28; clone size: NA; J gene: TRBJ2-7; D gene: NA; CDR3 DNA: TGTGCCAGCACCCCCGAAGGGGTCGAGCAGTACTTC; CDR3 protein: CASTPEGVEQYF
V gene: TRBV5-6; clone size: NA; J gene: TRBJ1-5; D gene: NA; CDR3 DNA: TGTGCCAGCAGCAAAACGGTGGCCGCGCTAAATCAGCCCCAGCATTTT; CDR3 protein: CASSKTVAALNQPQHF
V gene: TRBV7-9; clone size: NA; J gene: TRBJ1-1; D gene: TRBD1; CDR3 DNA: TGTGCCGGCAGCCTGGGACAGGCCACTGAAGCTTTCTTT; CDR3 protein: CAGSLGQATEAFF
V gene: TRBV6-5; clone size: NA; J gene: TRBJ1-4; D gene: TRBD1; CDR3 DNA: TGTGCCAGCAGTTACTCCGGGACAGGGGTAGGGGAAAAACTGTTTTTT; CDR3 protein: CASSYSGTGVGEKLFF
V gene: TRBV7-9; clone size: NA; J gene: TRBJ1-4; D gene: TRBD1; CDR3 DNA: TGTGCCAGCAGCCCCCCGGCGGGGACAGGATATGAAAAACTGTTTTTT; CDR3 protein: CASSPPAGTGYEKLFF
V gene: TRBV27; clone size: NA; J gene: TRBJ1-5; D gene: NA; CDR3 DNA: TGTGCCAGCAGTCCCCCCCCCTTCACAGTATTCCCCCTTACGCCCCAGCATTTT; CDR3 protein: CASSPPPFTVFPLTPQHF
V gene: TRBV4-3; clone size: NA; J gene: TRBJ1-4; D gene: NA; CDR3 DNA: TGCGCCAGCAGCCAGGATTGGCAGGACAATGAAAAACTGTTTTTT; CDR3 protein: CASSQDWQDNEKLFF
V gene: TRBV2; clone size: NA; J gene: TRBJ2-3; D gene: TRBD2; CDR3 DNA: TGTGCCAGCAGTGAAGCGCTTAGACTAGCGGGTACAGATACGCAGTATTTT; CDR3 protein: CASSEALRLAGTDTQYF
V gene: TRBV6-5; clone size: NA; J gene: TRBJ1-1; D gene: NA; CDR3 DNA: TGTGCCAGTTCTACTCAGGGGAATGAAGCTTTCTTT; CDR3 protein: CASSTQGNEAFF
V gene: TRBV7-2; clone size: NA; J gene: TRBJ2-5; D gene: NA; CDR3 DNA: TGTGCCAGCAGCTTAGGGGGTAGGGAGACCCAGTACTTC; CDR3 protein: CASSLGGRETQYF
V gene: TRBV6-6; clone size: NA; J gene: TRBJ1-1; D gene: NA; CDR3 DNA: TGTGCCAGCAGTTATCGGACAGCCCAATTGACTGCTGAAGCTTTCTTT; CDR3 protein: CASSYRTAQLTAEAFF
V gene: TRBV7-2; clone size: NA; J gene: TRBJ1-1; D gene: NA; CDR3 DNA: TGTGCCAGCAGTCTTCAACAGGGTCCCTGGGGTTTCTTT; CDR3 protein: CASSLQQGPWGFF
V gene: TRBV13; clone size: NA; J gene: TRBJ2-3; D gene: NA; CDR3 DNA: TGTGCCAGCAGCTTACCGGAGCGGGCAGCCGATACGCAGTATTTT; CDR3 protein: CASSLPERAADTQYF
V gene: TRBV10-3; clone size: once; J gene: TRBJ1-2; D gene: TRBD1; CDR3 DNA: TGTGCCATCAGGGCTGGGACAGGGAACTATGGCTACACCTTC; CDR3 protein: CAIRAGTGNYGYTF
V gene: TRBV6-5; clone size: NA; J gene: TRBJ2-1; D gene: NA; CDR3 DNA: TGTGCCAGCAGTGAGGGAGGGGGTGAGCAGTTCTTC; CDR3 protein: CASSEGGGEQFF
V gene: TRBV10-1; clone size: NA; J gene: TRBJ2-1; D gene: TRBD1; CDR3 DNA: TGCGCCAGCAGTGGGGGACAGGGGGCGTACAATGAGCAGTTCTTC; CDR3 protein: CASSGGQGAYNEQFF
V gene: TRBV28; clone size: NA; J gene: TRBJ1-1; D gene: NA; CDR3 DNA: TGTGCCAGCAGCATTAACCCCCCTTGGGAGCGTGAAGCTTTCTTT; CDR3 protein: CASSINPPWEREAFF
V gene: TRBV7-9; clone size: NA; J gene: TRBJ2-1; D gene: TRBD2; CDR3 DNA: TGTGCCAGCAGCCCCCGACTAGCGGAGCAGTTCTTC; CDR3 protein: CASSPRLAEQFF
V gene: TRBV5-6; clone size: NA; J gene: TRBJ1-1; D gene: NA; CDR3 DNA: TGTGCCAGCAGCCGGGGGAACACAGACACTGAAGCTTTCTTT; CDR3 protein: CASSRGNTDTEAFF
V gene: TRBV19; clone size: NA; J gene: TRBJ2-7; D gene: NA; CDR3 DNA: TGTGCCAGTAGTACATCGACGGGACCGGTCTACGAGCAGTACTTC; CDR3 protein: CASSTSTGPVYEQYF
V gene: TRBV28; clone size: NA; J gene: TRBJ2-1; D gene: TRBD2; CDR3 DNA: TGTGCCAGCTCGAGCGGGGGGACCTACAATGAGCAGTTCTTC; CDR3 protein: CASSSGGTYNEQFF
V gene: TRBV4-3; clone size: NA; J gene: TRBJ2-5; D gene: TRBD2; CDR3 DNA: TGCGCCAGCAGCCAATATACTAGCGGGGGAGAGACCCAGTACTTC; CDR3 protein: CASSQYTSGGETQYF
V gene: TRBV19; clone size: NA; J gene: TRBJ1-4; D gene: NA; CDR3 DNA: TGTGCCAGTAGTATAGTTGGAACAGGTGGGCGAGAAAAACTGTTTTTT; CDR3 protein: CASSIVGTGGREKLFF
V gene: TRBV10-3; clone size: NA; J gene: TRBJ2-7; D gene: TRBD2; CDR3 DNA: TGTGCCATCAGTCCAGGACTAGCGGGGAACTCCTACGAGCAGTACTTC; CDR3 protein: CAISPGLAGNSYEQYF
V gene: TRBV6-5; clone size: NA; J gene: TRBJ1-4; D gene: NA; CDR3 DNA: TGTGCCAGCAGTTACTCGAAAAGGAGGGATGAAAAACTGTTTTTT; CDR3 protein: CASSYSKRRDEKLFF